The clone carrying this T cell receptor beta chain was observed a few times. Its specificity is not known. This specimen comes from a study of identical twins. Template switching created a universal primer site, and the cDNA included unique molecular identifiers. TCRdb ran MiXCR on the 5' RACE reads and lists one entry per CDR3 protein. The table records around 340,000 distinct CDR3 sequences, around 9.7% of them present only once. Study-level points and caveats: Monozygotic twin pairs showed more out-of-frame TCR alpha sharing than models estimated.

Looked up from germline, CDR1 is KGHSH and CDR2 is LQKENI. There are 16 residues in the CDR3. The trim removed 5 bases at V and 3 bases at J, leaving 8 bases unmatched. This chain uses TRBV18 with TRBJ2-1; 9 bases fit TRBD1. The specimen sequenced was naive T cells sorted from blood. The receptor comes from a woman aged 50 to 65 in good health. The CDR3 spells CASSAGTGKYYNEQFF. The CDR3 bases are TGTGCCAGCTCAGCCGGGACAGGGAAGTACTACAATGAGCAGTTCTTC.